The 15 T cell receptor beta chains listed next were all sequenced from one sample in a study of OX40 agonist ivuxolimab in advanced cancers. The table came from immunoSEQ multiplex PCR; TCRdb's copy has only in-frame clones and leaves some out. The repertoire holds tens of thousands of clones, with less than 90% as singletons. This material consisted of CD4+ or CD8+ T cells sorted from blood, taken in a trial of the OX40 agonist ivuxolimab. The origin of the receptors is an adult with an advanced solid tumor such as melanoma, head and neck, liver or kidney cancer.

This clone was found once. J is TRBJ1-1 and V is TRBV19; the D gene is possibly TRBD1 (5 bases). CDR3 length equals 13 residues. The V end lost 6 bases, the J end lost 1 base, and 9 bases lay between the germline ends. From germline, CDR1 is LNHDA and CDR2 SQIVND (reference sequence). The CDR3 here is CASRLDRNTEAFF. DNA of the CDR3: TGTGCCAGTAGACTTGACAGGAACACTGAAGCTTTCTTT.

This clone has just a few counts. V is TRBV13 and J is TRBJ2-3, with TRBD2 matching 8 bases. CDR1 is PRHDT, CDR2 FYEKMQ, per germline (reference sequence). V shed 3 bases and J 6 bases; nucleotides not matched to a gene: 8. This CDR3 has 15 residues. CDR3 in DNA: TGTGCCAGCAGCTTCCACGGGGGGGCAGGGGATACGCAGTATTTT. Translating it yields CASSFHGGAGDTQYF.

CDR3 sequence reads: CASSFVGANYGYTF. CDR3 in DNA: TGTGCCAGCAGCTTTGTGGGTGCTAACTATGGCTACACCTTC. The gene calls are TRBV7-9 and TRBJ1-2; the D is unclear. Germline values: CDR1 SEHNR, CDR2 FQNEAQ (reference sequence). The length of the CDR3 is 14 residues. Trimming removed 3 bases at V and 0 bases at J, with 8 bases between.

V gene TRBV7-9 combines with J gene TRBJ1-1, with D hard to call. The CDR3 contains 17 residues. Trimming took 1 base from V and 0 from J, leaving 15 bases between them. In germline, CDR1 is SEHNR, CDR2 FQNEAQ (reference sequence). The CDR3 DNA follows: TGTGCCAGCAGCTTAGATGGTGTCAGGCCTTTGAACACTGAAGCTTTCTTT. It codes for CASSLDGVRPLNTEAFF.

The V gene is TRBV9, the J gene TRBJ2-7; TRBD2 is a possible D gene (7 bases). This CDR3 is built from 18 residues. V was pared by 0 bases and J by 1 base, with 20 bases between. Germline V gives CDR1 SGDLS, CDR2 YYNGEE. The CDR3 is CASSVGHEGGRSSYEQYF. For the CDR3, the DNA is TGTGCCAGCAGCGTAGGGCACGAGGGGGGGCGATCATCCTACGAGCAGTACTTC.

V usage is TRBV5-6 and J usage is TRBJ1-5, with 9 bases aligning to TRBD1. CDR1 and CDR2 (germline): SGHDT, YYEEEE. CDR3 length: 14 amino acids. Germline trimming cut 0 bases from V and 7 bases from J; bases unmatched to any gene: 2. Written as DNA, the CDR3 is TGTGCCAGCAGCTTGGGACAGGGGGTACAGCCCCAGCATTTT. Translated: CASSLGQGVQPQHF.

The V call is TRBV21-1, the J call TRBJ1-1. TRBV21-1 corresponds to a pseudogene. The CDR3 is 16 amino acids. The CDR3 spells CASSLVLDTIRTEAFF. Written as DNA, the CDR3 is TGTGCCAGCAGCTTAGTCCTAGACACAATTCGCACTGAAGCTTTCTTT.

The rearrangement links TRBV11-3 to TRBJ2-5; 9 nucleotides match TRBD1. Germline values: CDR1 SGHNT, CDR2 YENEEA. With 3 bases clipped from V and 4 bases from J, the junction kept 3 bases outside the gene matches. CDR3 length: 14 amino acids. CDR3 nucleotides: TGTGCCAGCAGCTTGGGACAGGGTTCAGAGACCCAGTACTTC. This sequence encodes CASSLGQGSETQYF.

CDR3 nucleotides: TGTGCCAGCAGTGAGCGCAGGGGGTTAAATTCACCCCTCCACTTT. Translation gives CASSERRGLNSPLHF. The chain joins TRBV2 to TRBJ1-6; 7 bases align to TRBD1. The CDR3 spans 15 residues. V shed 3 bases and J 7 bases; nucleotides not matched to a gene: 6. CDR1 SNHLY and CDR2 FYNNEI come from the germline V gene.

This chain uses TRBV7-2 with TRBJ2-1, with TRBD2 matching 10 bases. Germline V gives CDR1 SGHTA, CDR2 FQGNSA. The CDR3 totals 13 residues. V lost 4 bases to trimming and J lost 9 bases; unmatched junction nucleotides: 3. CDR3 amino acids: CASSSQREGEQFF. The CDR3, as DNA: TGTGCCAGCAGCTCACAGCGGGAGGGTGAGCAGTTCTTC.

The gene calls are TRBV29-1 and TRBJ2-7; D perhaps matches TRBD2 (6 bases). CDR1 is SQVTM and CDR2 is ANQGSEA in the germline V gene. V was clipped by 4 bases and J by 2 bases, with 15 bases between them. The CDR3 consists of 14 residues. CDR3 coding DNA: TGCAGCGTTGCGACGGGGCGGACTACCTACGAGCAGTACTTC. Its translation: CSVATGRTTYEQYF.

The J gene is TRBJ1-2, the V gene TRBV27, with TRBD1 matching 12 bases. The germline CDR1 and CDR2 sequences are MNHEY and SMNVEV (reference sequence). V was clipped by 0 bases and J by 4 bases; unmatched bases: 9. CDR3 length equals 18 residues. The CDR3 bases are TGTGCCAGCAGTTTATCACCGGGACAGGGGGCGACTACCTATGGCTACACCTTC. Amino acid sequence: CASSLSPGQGATTYGYTF.

The chain uses TRBV27 and TRBJ2-1; D ambiguous. With 0 bases removed from V and 8 bases from J, the gap between germline ends came to 14 bases. The germline V gene has CDR1 MNHEY and CDR2 SMNVEV (reference sequence). The CDR3 consists of 15 residues. In nucleotides, the CDR3 is TGTGCCAGCAGTTTATCGCGTTTCAGTATCTATGAGCAGTTCTTC. Translated, it gives CASSLSRFSIYEQFF.

The rearrangement links TRBV5-5 to TRBJ2-7, with 10 positions matching TRBD1. Germline CDR1 and CDR2: SGHKS and YYEKEE (reference sequence). This CDR3 is built from 14 residues. V was pared by 5 bases and J by 3 bases, with 5 bases of the junction left unmatched. The CDR3 nucleotides are TGTGCCAGCAGTTCCGGGACAGGGGTCTACGAGCAGTACTTC. Amino acids: CASSSGTGVYEQYF. The full variable domain, with the rest looked up from reference TRBV5-5 and TRBJ2-7, is DAGVTQSPTHLIKTRGQQVTLRCSPISGHKSVSWYQQVLGQGPQFIFQYYEKEERGRGNFPDRFSARQFPNYSSELNVNALLLGDSALYLCASSSGTGVYEQYFGPGTRLTVT.

The V gene is TRBV30, the J gene TRBJ2-7; 9 bases agree with TRBD1. Looked up from germline, CDR1 is GTSNPN and CDR2 is SVGIG (reference sequence). Trimming removed 1 base from V and 2 bases from J; junction bases left unmatched: 6. The CDR3 has 15 amino acids. The CDR3 spells CAWSGDRATAYEQYF. The DNA of the CDR3 is TGTGCCTGGAGTGGGGACAGGGCGACAGCCTACGAGCAGTACTTC. Full variable domain (rest looked up from reference TRBV30 and TRBJ2-7): SQTIHQWPATLVQPVGSPLSLECTVEGTSNPNLYWYRQAAGRGLQLLFYSVGIGQISSEVPQNLSASRPQDRQFILSSKKLLLSDSGFYLCAWSGDRATAYEQYFGPGTRLTVT.